Following are 27 T cell receptor beta chains from one sample sequenced in a study of T-cell reconstitution after alpha-beta-depleted transplantation in children. Using unique molecular identifiers, the investigators prepared the TCRbeta library. TCRdb analysed the PCR reads with MiXCR anew, one entry per CDR3 protein. The data show 800,000 to 1,000,000 distinct CDR3 sequences, about 26% seen once. This sample comprised PBMCs, mostly from graft donor cells, obtained 360 days after TCRalphabeta/CD19-depleted stem cell transplant. The receptors come from a boy in the first two years of life who had a stem cell transplant for SCID, so the T cells may come from the graft donor.

The DNA of the CDR3 is TGTGCCAGCAGCTCCCCGACGACCCAGTACTTC. Its protein is CASSSPTTQYF. The chain uses TRBV11-2 and TRBJ2-5; D is undetermined. The CDR3 loop spans 11 amino acids. V lost 4 bases, J lost 7 bases, and 7 bases lay in between. Germline values: CDR1 SGHAT, CDR2 FQNNGV.

This clonotype was observed a handful of times. This chain uses TRBV12-3 or TRBV12-4 with TRBJ2-7, with D possibly matching TRBD2 (6 bases). The CDR3 is made up of 15 amino acids. V lost 6 bases and J lost 0, with 15 bases in between. This CDR3 is CASSPGGHNSYEQYF. CDR3 bases: TGTGCCAGCAGCCCCGGGGGTCATAACTCCTACGAGCAGTACTTC.

This clonotype was observed a few times. V usage is TRBV4-3 and J usage is TRBJ1-4, with D uncertain. The CDR3 extends over 15 amino acids. Trimming left V 0 bases short and J 4 bases short, with 9 bases between. Per the germline V gene, CDR1 is LGHNA and CDR2 is YSLEER. CDR3 amino acids: CASSQEGIGNEKLFF. For the CDR3, the DNA is TGCGCCAGCAGCCAAGAAGGAATCGGTAATGAAAAACTGTTTTTT.

V and J are TRBV6-1 and TRBJ1-6; TRBD1 agrees at 10 bases. V was pared by 8 bases and J by 8 bases, with 9 bases of the junction left unmatched. This CDR3 contains 15 residues. Per germline, CDR1 MNHNS and CDR2 SASEGT. The CDR3 DNA is TGTGCCAGCTGCCGGGACAGGGGTACGCATTCACCCCTCCACTTT. It specifies CASCRDRGTHSPLHF.

This clonotype was counted many times. V is TRBV7-6 and J is TRBJ2-7; D possibly matches TRBD1 or TRBD2 (5 bases each). Germline V gene lookup returns CDR1 SGHVS and CDR2 FNYEAQ. The CDR3 sequence is 14 residues long. Trimming pared 1 base from V and 2 bases from J, leaving 9 bases between. CDR3 loop: CASSLEGRAYEQYF. The CDR3 bases are TGTGCCAGCAGCTTAGAGGGACGGGCCTACGAGCAGTACTTC.

This clonotype came up a few times. This chain links TRBV9 with TRBJ1-3; 9 positions agree with TRBD1. Germline V CDR1 and CDR2: SGDLS, YYNGEE. This CDR3 is 17 amino acids long. V gave up 3 bases and J gave up 0 bases; unmatched junction bases: 7. The chain's CDR3 is CASSAGGTGNSGNTIYF. The CDR3 DNA sequence: TGTGCCAGCAGCGCAGGCGGGACAGGGAACTCTGGAAACACCATATATTTT.

The gene calls are TRBV5-1 and TRBJ1-4, with 10 bases fitting TRBD1. Germline-derived CDR1 and CDR2 are SGHRS and YFSETQ. The CDR3 runs 16 residues. V shed 4 bases, J shed 4 bases, and the junction held 7 bases outside the gene matches. CDR3 nucleotides: TGCGCCAGCAGCCCGGGACAGGGGACGGGTAATGAAAAACTGTTTTTT. This translates into CASSPGQGTGNEKLFF.

This clonotype was observed once. The rearrangement links TRBV20-1 to TRBJ2-7, with TRBD2 identical over 9 bases. V lost 6 bases to trimming and J lost 0 bases; unmatched junction nucleotides: 9. CDR3 size: 15 residues. Germline V gives CDR1 DFQATT, CDR2 SNEGSKA (reference sequence). This chain's CDR3 is CSAYIAGVSSYEQYF. The CDR3 nucleotides read TGCAGTGCATACATAGCGGGGGTTTCCTCCTACGAGCAGTACTTC.

This clonotype was detected only once. As DNA, the CDR3 is TGTGCCAGCAGCGTCCGGGACCAAAGGGGAGCTTTCTTT. Amino acid sequence: CASSVRDQRGAFF. This rearrangement joins TRBV12-3 or TRBV12-4 to TRBJ1-1, with D perhaps TRBD1 (5 bases). The CDR3 totals 13 residues. V lost 6 bases, J lost 10 bases, and 18 bases lay in between.

This clonotype came up a few times. The rearrangement uses TRBV28 and TRBJ2-7; 8 bases line up with TRBD1. The CDR3 has 15 residues. J was trimmed by 3 bases and V by 1 base; bases with no gene match: 5. In germline, CDR1 is MDHEN, CDR2 SYDVKM. The CDR3 nucleotides are TGTGCCAGCAGTTTATTCCCAGGGGGCTACTACGAGCAGTACTTC. Protein product: CASSLFPGGYYEQYF.

This clonotype was picked up a small number of times. The rearrangement uses TRBV29-1 and TRBJ1-2, with D perhaps matching TRBD1 (6 bases). The CDR3 loop spans 11 amino acids. The V end lost 5 bases, the J end lost 3 bases, and 7 bases lay between the germline ends. Germline V CDR1 and CDR2: SQVTM, ANQGSEA. CDR3 bases: TGCAGCGTTTACAGGGACTATGGCTACACCTTC. It translates to CSVYRDYGYTF.

V usage is TRBV2 and J usage is TRBJ1-1, with 7 bases aligning to TRBD1. This CDR3 is 14 amino acids long. CDR1 is SNHLY, CDR2 FYNNEI, per germline. J lost 2 bases, V lost 10 bases, and 10 bases had no gene match. The chain's CDR3 is CATRLGTDNTEAFF. DNA for the CDR3: TGTGCCACCCGTTTGGGGACAGACAACACTGAAGCTTTCTTT.

The chain has TRBV20-1 and TRBJ2-7; maybe TRBD1 (6 bases). Trimming shortened V by 2 bases and J by 6 bases, and 11 bases separated the two germline ends. The length of the CDR3 is 12 residues. Germline CDR1 reads DFQATT; CDR2 reads SNEGSKA (reference sequence). The CDR3 region is CSARPTGPEQYF. The CDR3 DNA sequence: TGCAGTGCTAGACCTACAGGGCCCGAGCAGTACTTC.

Written as DNA, the CDR3 is TGCGCCAGCAGCTTTCAGGGCAGGGAGGTGAATGAGCAGTTCTTC. Translation: CASSFQGREVNEQFF. The J gene is TRBJ2-1, the V gene TRBV5-1, with a tentative D call TRBD2 (6 bases). The germline gives CDR1 SGHRS, CDR2 YFSETQ. CDR3 length equals 15 residues. Trimming took 2 bases from V and 7 from J, leaving 16 bases between them.

V and J are TRBV7-9 and TRBJ2-3, with D uncertain. Trimming shortened V by 7 bases and J by 8 bases, and 13 bases separated the two germline ends. Germline assignment: CDR1 SEHNR and CDR2 FQNEAQ (reference sequence). The CDR3 contains 12 residues. CDR3 region: CASTQPGGTQYF. The CDR3 DNA reads TGTGCCAGCACCCAACCGGGCGGTACGCAGTATTTT.

This clonotype was detected only a few times. The chain employs TRBV3-1 and TRBJ1-1; D remains unclear. Per germline, CDR1 LGHDT and CDR2 YNNKEL (reference sequence). The CDR3 has 15 amino acids. V lost 3 bases to trimming and J lost 0 bases, with 11 bases between them. The CDR3 protein is CASSHGSRMNTEAFF. Written as DNA, the CDR3 is TGTGCCAGCAGCCATGGCTCCAGGATGAACACTGAAGCTTTCTTT. Together with reference TRBV3-1 and TRBJ1-1, the CDR3 gives the full variable domain: DTAVSQTPKYLVTQMGNDKSIKCEQNLGHDTMYWYKQDSKKFLKIMFSYNNKELIINETVPNRFSPKSPDKAHLNLHINSLELGDSAVYFCASSHGSRMNTEAFFGQGTRLTVV.

This clonotype was counted between two and nine times. This sequence joins TRBV6-5 and TRBJ1-2, with D perhaps matching TRBD1 (6 bases). This CDR3 contains 15 residues. Germline CDR1 reads MNHEY; CDR2 reads SVGAGI. V shed 0 bases and J shed 2 bases, with 10 bases lying between them. CDR3 loop: CASSYSRTDNYGYTF. Written as DNA, the CDR3 is TGTGCCAGCAGTTACTCGAGGACAGACAACTATGGCTACACCTTC.

V usage is TRBV3-1 and J usage is TRBJ2-1; D may be TRBD1 or TRBD2 (6 bases each). V lost 3 bases, J lost 4 bases, and 13 bases lay in between. CDR1 is LGHDT and CDR2 is YNNKEL in the germline V gene (reference sequence). The CDR3 extends over 15 amino acids. The CDR3 is CASSHRGPGYNEQFF. The CDR3 DNA sequence: TGTGCCAGCAGCCATCGGGGGCCGGGATACAATGAGCAGTTCTTC.

V gene TRBV7-8 combines with J gene TRBJ2-5, with 8 bases fitting TRBD1. CDR3 size: 15 residues. CDR1 and CDR2 (germline): SGHVS, FQNEAQ. The V gene end was trimmed by 0 bases and the J gene end by 4 bases; junction bases not matched to a gene: 4. This CDR3 reads CASSLATGGLETQYF. Here the CDR3 DNA reads TGTGCCAGCAGCTTAGCTACAGGGGGTTTAGAGACCCAGTACTTC.

The chain combines TRBV20-1 with TRBJ1-2; no reliable D call. This CDR3 is 10 amino acids long. Per the germline V gene, CDR1 is DFQATT and CDR2 is SNEGSKA (reference sequence). V was trimmed by 6 bases and J by 8 bases, leaving 10 bases between them. CDR3 coding DNA: TGCAGTGCGCTACAGAGGGGCTACACCTTC. This gives the protein CSALQRGYTF.

The V and J genes are TRBV12-3 or TRBV12-4 and TRBJ2-3; D unclear. The CDR3 has 16 amino acids. Trimming took off 5 bases at V and 0 bases at J, with 15 bases between the two ends. CDR3 sequence: CASSPRPTTSTDTQYF. Written as DNA, the CDR3 is TGTGCCAGCAGTCCCCGCCCGACCACTAGCACAGATACGCAGTATTTT.

The V call is TRBV12-3 or TRBV12-4, the J call TRBJ1-5; TRBD1 is a possible D gene (6 bases). This CDR3 spans 16 amino acids. V was clipped by 5 bases and J by 3 bases, with 17 bases between them. CDR3 loop: CASSGPTGNPNQPQHF. DNA for the CDR3: TGTGCCAGCAGTGGTCCTACAGGGAACCCCAATCAGCCCCAGCATTTT.

This clonotype has more than one count but fewer than ten. The rearrangement joins TRBV20-1 to TRBJ1-4; D possibly corresponds to TRBD1 (5 bases). Trimming shortened V by 2 bases and J by 8 bases, and 15 bases separated the two germline ends. Germline V gene lookup returns CDR1 DFQATT and CDR2 SNEGSKA (reference sequence). This CDR3 has 14 amino acids. The CDR3 nucleotides read TGCAGTGCTAGAAGACGAGTGGGGGACGAAAAACTGTTTTTT. Amino acids: CSARRRVGDEKLFF.

To note about this clonotype: The junction does not match germline at one end; this may be a read error. The chain combines TRBV7-9 with TRBJ2-1, with 9 bases fitting TRBD2. Germline V gene data show CDR1 as SEHNR and CDR2 as FQNEAQ (reference sequence). CDR3 length: 13 residues. The CDR3 region has the DNA TGTGCCAGCGGGCTAGCGGGGAACAACGAGCAGTTCTTC. This codes for CASGLAGNNEQFF.

The V call is TRBV29-1, the J call TRBJ2-1; 7 bases are a match to TRBD2. Trimming at V came to 4 bases and at J to 9 bases, leaving 6 bases not matched to a gene. Germline V gene lookup returns CDR1 SQVTM and CDR2 ANQGSEA. The CDR3 is 12 residues long. DNA of the CDR3: TGCAGCGTTGGGACTGGGAGGGGTGAGCAGTTCTTC. Translated: CSVGTGRGEQFF.

This clonotype came up a few times. The chain employs TRBV28 and TRBJ2-6, with TRBD1 as a possible D gene (5 bases). Germline V gene sequence: CDR1 MDHEN, CDR2 SYDVKM. Trimming shortened V by 6 bases and J by 4 bases, and 13 bases separated the two germline ends. The CDR3 runs 15 residues. CDR3 protein: CASSTPGSGANVLTF. As DNA, the CDR3 is TGTGCCAGCAGCACTCCAGGGTCCGGGGCCAACGTCCTGACTTTC.

V usage is TRBV4-3 and J usage is TRBJ2-1, with 9 positions matching TRBD2. Trimming removed 4 bases from V and 10 bases from J; junction bases left unmatched: 5. The length of the CDR3 is 13 residues. From germline, CDR1 is LGHNA and CDR2 YSLEER. CDR3 coding DNA: TGCGCCAGCAGCCCGACAGGGACTAGCGAGCAGTTCTTC. Translating it yields CASSPTGTSEQFF.